This section outlines one TCR beta chain sequence together with its context. The sample belongs to a study of somatic mutations in cytotoxic T cells in rheumatoid arthritis. Study-level information: It was right after diagnosis, before any treatment, that patient blood (just over 29 ml EDTA) was drawn.

The germline CDR1 and CDR2 sequences are WSHSY and SAAADI. Trimming took off 2 bases at V and 0 bases at J, with 5 bases between the two ends. The CDR3 is 13 amino acids. Source study methods: In patients, CD8+ clones bigger than 1% rarely had the same sequence as a published virus-specific TCRB. The protocol was immunoSEQ multiplex PCR, while the TCRdb copy is restricted to in-frame clones and leaves out a portion. The V and J calls and clone size were taken over from that table, and D and trimming were inferred from the DNA. The repertoire holds roughly 14,000 clones, with about 83% as singletons. V usage is TRBV10-2 and J usage is TRBJ2-7; D unresolved. Material: CD8+ T cells sorted from blood. The receptor's source is an adult with rheumatoid arthritis. DNA for the CDR3: TGCGCCAGCAGTGAGGGCAACTCCTACGAGCAGTACTTC. This encodes CASSEGNSYEQYF.